This TCR beta chain was profiled in a study of T-cell reconstitution after alpha-beta-depleted transplantation in children. Regarding the study as a whole: TCRbeta diversity was high at day 60 in some patients (a result of surviving recipient T cells and thymic progenitors). Once a year had passed after transplant, T-cell counts and diversity came mostly from newly produced T cells. Several hundred expanded graft clones reportedly were the source of alpha-beta T cells about two months after transplant.

This sample's TCRbeta library carried unique molecular identifier barcodes. TCRdb ran MiXCR on the PCR reads and lists one entry per CDR3 protein. The profile shows approximately 350,000 distinct CDR3 sequences, 16% of them singletons. The sample holds a few counts of this clonotype. Its antigen is currently unknown. Here the sequenced sample was PBMCs, mostly from graft donor cells, taken 360 days after TCRalphabeta/CD19-depleted stem cell transplant. This TCR came from a male patient between 2 and 15 years old who had a stem cell transplant for acute lymphoblastic leukemia, so the T cells may come from the graft donor.

CDR3 sequence: CAISVTGTSAYNEQFF. For the CDR3, the DNA is TGTGCCATCAGTGTAACGGGGACTAGCGCCTACAATGAGCAGTTCTTC. The chain links TRBV10-3 to TRBJ2-1, with 10 bases that match TRBD2. Germline V gene lookup returns CDR1 ENHRY and CDR2 SYGVKD. Trimming cost V 4 bases and J 2 bases; bases outside gene matches: 5. The CDR3 loop spans 16 amino acids.